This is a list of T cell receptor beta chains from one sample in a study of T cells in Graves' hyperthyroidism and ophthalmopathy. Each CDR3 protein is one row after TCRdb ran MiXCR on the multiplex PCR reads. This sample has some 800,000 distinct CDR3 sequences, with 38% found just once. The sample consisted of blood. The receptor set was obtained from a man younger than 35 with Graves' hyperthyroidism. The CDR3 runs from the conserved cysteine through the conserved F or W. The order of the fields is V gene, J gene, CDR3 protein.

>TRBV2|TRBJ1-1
CASSVGGADFNTEAFF
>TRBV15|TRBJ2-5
CATNEAGTGRWETQYF
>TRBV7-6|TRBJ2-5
CASSSYYAEGRETQYF
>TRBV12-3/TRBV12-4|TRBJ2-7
CASSSSSGRAYEQYF
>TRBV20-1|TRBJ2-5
CSARDSSGGSETQYF
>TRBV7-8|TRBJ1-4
CASSQDPGGAGEKLFF
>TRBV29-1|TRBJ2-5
CSVPQTGGKETQYF
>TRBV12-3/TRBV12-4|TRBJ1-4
CASSLTGVREKLFF
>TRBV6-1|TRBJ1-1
CATDRAGEAFF
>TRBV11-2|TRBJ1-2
CASSPGQGAVDGYTF
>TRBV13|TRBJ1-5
CASSSLFGNQPQHF
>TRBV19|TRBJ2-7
CASSTFRDITYEQYF
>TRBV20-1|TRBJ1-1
CSASPGLPNTEAFF
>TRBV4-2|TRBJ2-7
CASSPQKLSYEQYF
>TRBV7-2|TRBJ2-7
CASSQDLLGVPYEQYF
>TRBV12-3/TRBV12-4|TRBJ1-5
CASSFRTGNNQPQHF
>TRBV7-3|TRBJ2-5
CASSPWDGIAETQYF
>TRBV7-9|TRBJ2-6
CASSPDRGANVLTF
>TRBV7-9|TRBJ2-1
CASSWDSKNEQFF
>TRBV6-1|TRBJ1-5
CASSETSAGGSQPQHF
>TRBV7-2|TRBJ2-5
CASSPEEGSGQETQYF
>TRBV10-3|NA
CAISHLAGGDTQYF
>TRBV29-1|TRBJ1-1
CSVRQNRGTEAFF
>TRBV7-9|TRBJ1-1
CASSGGTGRITEAFF
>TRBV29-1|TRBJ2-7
CSVETTGTSSYEQYF
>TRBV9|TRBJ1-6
CASSADQMGRNSPLHF
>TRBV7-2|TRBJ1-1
CASSYVIGATEAFF
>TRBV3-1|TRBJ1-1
CASRGAGQYYTEAFF
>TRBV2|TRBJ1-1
CASSEARQARRQDTEAFF
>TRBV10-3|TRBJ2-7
CAIEAGVGNEQYF
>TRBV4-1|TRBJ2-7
CASSQDPVGYEQYF
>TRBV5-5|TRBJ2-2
CASSPRDRGSGELFF
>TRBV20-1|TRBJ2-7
CSARVQDRAYEQYF
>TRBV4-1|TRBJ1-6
CASSQDRESYNSPLHF
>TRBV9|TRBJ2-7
CASSQGWTSTYEQYF
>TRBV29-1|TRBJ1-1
CSVLRVEAFF
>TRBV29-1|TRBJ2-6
CSAGVTGANVLTF
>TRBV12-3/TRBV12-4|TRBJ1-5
CASTLSGVQPQHF
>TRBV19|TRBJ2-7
CASAGLGYEQYF
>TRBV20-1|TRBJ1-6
CSARDAGGHSPLHF
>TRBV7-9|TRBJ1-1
CASSPAGGAEAFF
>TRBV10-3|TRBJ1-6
CAISEGISPLHF
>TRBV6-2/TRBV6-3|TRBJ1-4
CASSYSDRVADEKLFF
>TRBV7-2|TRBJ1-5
CASSLAEGGQPQHF
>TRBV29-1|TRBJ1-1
CSGATANTEAFF